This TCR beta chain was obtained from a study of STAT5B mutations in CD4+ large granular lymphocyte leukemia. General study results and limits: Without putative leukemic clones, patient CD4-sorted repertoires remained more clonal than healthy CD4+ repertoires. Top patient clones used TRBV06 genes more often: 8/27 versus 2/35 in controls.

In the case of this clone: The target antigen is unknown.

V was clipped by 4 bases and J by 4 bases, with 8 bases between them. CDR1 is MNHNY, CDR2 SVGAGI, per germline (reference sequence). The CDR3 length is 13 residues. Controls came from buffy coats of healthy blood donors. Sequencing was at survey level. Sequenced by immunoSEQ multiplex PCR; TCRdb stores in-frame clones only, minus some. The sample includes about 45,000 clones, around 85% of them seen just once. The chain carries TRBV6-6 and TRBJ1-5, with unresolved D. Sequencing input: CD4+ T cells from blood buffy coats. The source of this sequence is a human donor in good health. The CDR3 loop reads CASSLRMNQPQHF. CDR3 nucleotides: TGTGCCAGCAGTTTGCGGATGAATCAGCCCCAGCATTTT.